This T cell receptor (beta chain) comes out of a study of blood T cells in healthy people across ages. Next came a second PCR, run for roughly 6 to 11 cycles, which used a sample-barcoded 5' primer along with a J-beta primer mix. TCRdb independently ran MiXCR on the 5' RACE reads; one entry per CDR3 protein. The top ten hold about 21% of the sample, which has about a million distinct CDR3 sequences, roughly 51% seen once. Study-level findings and limits: Donor CMV status, an unknown factor, possibly confounded changes in expanded clonotypes. A roughly linear age-dependent decrease characterized TCR beta diversity per million T cells.

Per the germline V gene, CDR1 is DFQATT and CDR2 is SNEGSKA (reference sequence). This CDR3 has 16 amino acids. V was shortened by 0 bases and J by 0 bases, with 12 bases between the two germline ends. Concerning this clonotype itself: Its antigen remains unknown.

Material for sequencing was blood. This TCR was sampled from a woman aged 55-69 years in good health. The chain employs TRBV20-1 and TRBJ1-5; D possibly corresponds to TRBD1 (5 bases). CDR3 bases: TGCAGTGCTAGAGATGTCGGGGGATTTAGCAATCAGCCCCAGCATTTT. Its translation is CSARDVGGFSNQPQHF.